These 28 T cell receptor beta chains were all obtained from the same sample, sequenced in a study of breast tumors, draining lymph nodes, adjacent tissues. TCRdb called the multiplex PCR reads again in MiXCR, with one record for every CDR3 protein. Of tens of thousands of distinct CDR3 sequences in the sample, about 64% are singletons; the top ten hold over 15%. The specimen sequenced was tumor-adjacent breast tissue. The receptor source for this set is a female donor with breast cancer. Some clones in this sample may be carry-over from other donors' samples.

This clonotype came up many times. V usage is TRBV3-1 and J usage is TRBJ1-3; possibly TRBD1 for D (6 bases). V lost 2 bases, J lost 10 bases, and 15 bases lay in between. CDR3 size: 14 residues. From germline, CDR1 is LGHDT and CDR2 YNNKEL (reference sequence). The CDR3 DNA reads TGTGCCAGCAGCCAAAAAGGGGCCACAGGGACCATATATTTT. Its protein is CASSQKGATGTIYF.

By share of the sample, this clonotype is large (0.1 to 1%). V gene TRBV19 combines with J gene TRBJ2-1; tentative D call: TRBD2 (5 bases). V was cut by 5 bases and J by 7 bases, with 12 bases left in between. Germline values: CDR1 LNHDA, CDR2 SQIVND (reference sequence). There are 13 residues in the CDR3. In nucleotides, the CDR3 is TGTGCCAGTAGTGGGTTCGGGGTAAATGAGCAGTTCTTC. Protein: CASSGFGVNEQFF. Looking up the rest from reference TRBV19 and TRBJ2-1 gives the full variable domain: DGGITQSPKYLFRKEGQNVTLSCEQNLNHDAMYWYRQDPGQGLRLIYYSQIVNDFQKGDIAEGYSVSREKKESFPLTVTSAQKNPTAFYLCASSGFGVNEQFFGPGTRLTVL.

Here the CDR3 reads CASSPPGTLYNEQFF. For the CDR3, the DNA is TGTGCCAGCAGCCCCCCCGGGACACTCTACAATGAGCAGTTCTTC. The chain carries TRBV7-2 and TRBJ2-1; tentatively, D is TRBD1 (6 bases). Trimming removed 5 bases at V and 3 bases at J, with 14 bases between. CDR1 SGHTA and CDR2 FQGNSA come from the germline V gene. The CDR3 spans 15 residues.

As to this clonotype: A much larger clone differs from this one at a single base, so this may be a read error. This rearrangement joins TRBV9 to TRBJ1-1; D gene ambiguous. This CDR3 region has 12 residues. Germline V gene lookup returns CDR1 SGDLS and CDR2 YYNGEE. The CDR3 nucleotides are TGTGCCAGCAGCGCCACGAACACTGAAGCTGTCTTT. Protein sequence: CASSATNTEAVF. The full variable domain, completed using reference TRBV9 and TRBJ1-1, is DSGVTQTPKHLITATGQRVTLRCSPRSGDLSVYWYQQSLDQGLQFLIQYYNGEERAKGNILERFSAQQFPDLHSELNLSSLELGDSALYFCASSATNTEAVFGQGTRLTVV.

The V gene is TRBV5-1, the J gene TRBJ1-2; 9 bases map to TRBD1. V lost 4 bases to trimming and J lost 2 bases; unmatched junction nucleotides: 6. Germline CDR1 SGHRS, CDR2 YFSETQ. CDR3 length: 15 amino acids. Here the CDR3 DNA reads TGCGCCAGCAGCAGCACCGGGACAGGGAACTATGGCTACACCTTC. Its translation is CASSSTGTGNYGYTF.

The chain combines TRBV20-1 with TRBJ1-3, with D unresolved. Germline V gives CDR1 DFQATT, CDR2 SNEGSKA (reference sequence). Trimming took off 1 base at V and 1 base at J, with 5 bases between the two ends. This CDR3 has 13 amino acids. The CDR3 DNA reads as TGCAGTGCTAGAGCGGGATCTGGAAACACCATATATTTT. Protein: CSARAGSGNTIYF.

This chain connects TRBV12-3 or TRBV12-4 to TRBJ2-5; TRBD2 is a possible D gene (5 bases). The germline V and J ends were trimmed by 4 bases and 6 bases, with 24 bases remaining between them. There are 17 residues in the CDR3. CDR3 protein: CASSSLRNSGTSKTQYF. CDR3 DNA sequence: TGTGCCAGCAGTTCATTAAGGAACTCGGGAACATCGAAGACCCAGTACTTC.

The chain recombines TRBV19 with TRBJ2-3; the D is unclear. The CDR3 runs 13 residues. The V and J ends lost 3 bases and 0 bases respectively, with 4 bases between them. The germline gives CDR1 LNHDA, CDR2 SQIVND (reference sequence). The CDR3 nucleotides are TGTGCCAGTAGTATCGAGAGCACAGATACGCAGTATTTT. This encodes CASSIESTDTQYF.

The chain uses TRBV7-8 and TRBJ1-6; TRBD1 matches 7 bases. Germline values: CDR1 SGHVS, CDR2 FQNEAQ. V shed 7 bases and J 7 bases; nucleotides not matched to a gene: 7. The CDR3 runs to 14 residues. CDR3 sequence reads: CASTPDRANSPLHF. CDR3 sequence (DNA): TGTGCCAGCACACCCGACAGGGCGAATTCACCCCTCCACTTT.

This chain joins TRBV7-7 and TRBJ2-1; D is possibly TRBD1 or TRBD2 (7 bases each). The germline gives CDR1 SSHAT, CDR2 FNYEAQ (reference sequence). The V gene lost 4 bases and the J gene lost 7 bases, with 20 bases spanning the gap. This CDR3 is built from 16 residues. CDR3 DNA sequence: TGTGCCAGCAGCTCCCATTCGGGGGGACAGAGGAATGAGCAGTTCTTC. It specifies CASSSHSGGQRNEQFF.

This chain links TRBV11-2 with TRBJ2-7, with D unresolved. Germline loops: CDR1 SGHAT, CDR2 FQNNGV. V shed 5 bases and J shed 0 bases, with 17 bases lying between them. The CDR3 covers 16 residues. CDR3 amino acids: CASSTGLGRLSYEQYF. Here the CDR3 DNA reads TGTGCCAGCAGCACCGGGCTGGGTCGACTCTCCTACGAGCAGTACTTC. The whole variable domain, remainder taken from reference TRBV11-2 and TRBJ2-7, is EAGVAQSPRYKIIEKRQSVAFWCNPISGHATLYWYQQILGQGPKLLIQFQNNGVVDDSQLPKDRFSAERLKGVDSTLKIQPAKLEDSAVYLCASSTGLGRLSYEQYFGPGTRLTVT.

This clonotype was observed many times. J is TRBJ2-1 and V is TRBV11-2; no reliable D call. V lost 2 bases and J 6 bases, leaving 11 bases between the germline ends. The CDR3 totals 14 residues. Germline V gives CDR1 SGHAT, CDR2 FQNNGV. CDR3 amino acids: CASSLLGGSNEQFF. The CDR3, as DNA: TGTGCCAGCAGCTTACTCGGCGGCAGCAATGAGCAGTTCTTC.

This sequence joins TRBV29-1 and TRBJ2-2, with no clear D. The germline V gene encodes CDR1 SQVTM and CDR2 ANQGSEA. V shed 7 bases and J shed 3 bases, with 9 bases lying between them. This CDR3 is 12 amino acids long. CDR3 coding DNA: TGCAGCGCTGGTGAGCACACCGGGGAGCTGTTTTTT. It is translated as CSAGEHTGELFF.

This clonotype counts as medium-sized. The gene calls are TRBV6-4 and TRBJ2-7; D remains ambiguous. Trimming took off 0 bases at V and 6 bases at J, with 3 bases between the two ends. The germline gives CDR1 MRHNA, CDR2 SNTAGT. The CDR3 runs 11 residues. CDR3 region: CASSDSLEQYF. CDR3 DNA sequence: TGTGCCAGCAGTGACTCTCTCGAGCAGTACTTC.

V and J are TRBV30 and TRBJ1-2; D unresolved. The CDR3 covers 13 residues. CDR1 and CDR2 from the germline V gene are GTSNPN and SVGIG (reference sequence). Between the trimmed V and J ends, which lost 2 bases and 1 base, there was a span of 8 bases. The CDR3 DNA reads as TGTGCCTGGAGTTCGGGGAGTAACTATGGCTACACCTTC. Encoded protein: CAWSSGSNYGYTF.

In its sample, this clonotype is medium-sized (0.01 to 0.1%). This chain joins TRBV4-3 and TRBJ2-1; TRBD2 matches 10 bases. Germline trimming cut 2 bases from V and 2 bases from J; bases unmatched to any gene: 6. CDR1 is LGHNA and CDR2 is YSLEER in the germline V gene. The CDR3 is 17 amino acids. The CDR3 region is CASSQRLLAGAYNEQFF. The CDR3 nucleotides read TGCGCCAGCAGCCAAAGGTTGCTAGCGGGAGCCTACAATGAGCAGTTCTTC.

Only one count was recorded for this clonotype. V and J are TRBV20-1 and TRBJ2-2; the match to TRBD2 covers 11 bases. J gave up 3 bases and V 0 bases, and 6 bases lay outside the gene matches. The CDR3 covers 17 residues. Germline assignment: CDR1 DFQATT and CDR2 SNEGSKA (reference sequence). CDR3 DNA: TGCAGTGCTAGAGATCCGGCTAGCGGGGGGCACACCGGGGAGCTGTTTTTT. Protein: CSARDPASGGHTGELFF.

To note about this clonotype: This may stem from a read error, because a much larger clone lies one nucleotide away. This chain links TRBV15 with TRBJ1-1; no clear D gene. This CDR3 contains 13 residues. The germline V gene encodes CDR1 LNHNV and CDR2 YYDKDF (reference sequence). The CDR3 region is CATSTQINTDAFF. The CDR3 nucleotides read TGTGCCACCAGCACTCAGATTAACACTGATGCTTTCTTT.

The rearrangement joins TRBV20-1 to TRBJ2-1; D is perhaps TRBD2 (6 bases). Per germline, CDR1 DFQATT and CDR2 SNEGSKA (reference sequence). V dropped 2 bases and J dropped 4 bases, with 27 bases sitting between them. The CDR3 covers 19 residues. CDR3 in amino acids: CSARNPYLSLAEGYNEQFF. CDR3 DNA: TGCAGTGCTAGAAACCCCTATCTTTCGCTGGCGGAGGGATACAATGAGCAGTTCTTC.

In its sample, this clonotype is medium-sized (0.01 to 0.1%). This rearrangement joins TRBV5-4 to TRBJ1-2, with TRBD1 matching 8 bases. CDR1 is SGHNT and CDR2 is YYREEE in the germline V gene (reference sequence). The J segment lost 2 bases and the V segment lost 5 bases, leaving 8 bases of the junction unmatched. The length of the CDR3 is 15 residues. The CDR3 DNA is TGTGCCAGCAGAAAGGACAGGGAGGGGAACTATGGCTACACCTTC. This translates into CASRKDREGNYGYTF.

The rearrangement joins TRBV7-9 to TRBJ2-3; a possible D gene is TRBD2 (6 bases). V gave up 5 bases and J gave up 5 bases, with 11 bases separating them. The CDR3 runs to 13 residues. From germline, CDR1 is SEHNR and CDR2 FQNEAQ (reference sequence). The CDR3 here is CASSPSGEDTQYF. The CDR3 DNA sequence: TGTGCCAGCAGCCCCTCGGGGGAAGATACGCAGTATTTT.

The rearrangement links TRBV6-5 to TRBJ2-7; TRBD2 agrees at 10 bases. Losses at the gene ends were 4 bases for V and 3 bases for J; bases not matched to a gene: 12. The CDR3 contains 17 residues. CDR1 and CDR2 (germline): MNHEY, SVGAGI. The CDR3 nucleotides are TGTGCCAGCAGTTCCCTAGCGGGAGACGTAAGTTACTACGAGCAGTACTTC. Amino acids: CASSSLAGDVSYYEQYF.

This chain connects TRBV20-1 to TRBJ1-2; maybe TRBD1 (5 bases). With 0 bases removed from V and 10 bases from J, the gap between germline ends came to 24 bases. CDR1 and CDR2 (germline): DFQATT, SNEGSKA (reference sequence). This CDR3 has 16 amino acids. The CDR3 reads CSARDLGAGPGRDYTF. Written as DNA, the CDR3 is TGCAGTGCTAGAGATCTAGGGGCGGGACCGGGTCGGGACTACACCTTC.

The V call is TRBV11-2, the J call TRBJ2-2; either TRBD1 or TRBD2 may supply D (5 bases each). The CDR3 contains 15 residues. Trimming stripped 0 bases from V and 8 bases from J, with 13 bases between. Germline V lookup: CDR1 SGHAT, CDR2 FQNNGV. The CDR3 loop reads CASSLDLMGPGELFF. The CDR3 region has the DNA TGTGCCAGCAGCTTAGATCTGATGGGACCGGGGGAGCTGTTTTTT.

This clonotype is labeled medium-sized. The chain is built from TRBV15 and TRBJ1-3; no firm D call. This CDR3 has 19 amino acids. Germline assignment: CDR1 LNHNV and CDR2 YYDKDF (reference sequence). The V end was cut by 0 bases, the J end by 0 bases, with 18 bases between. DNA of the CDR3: TGTGCCACCAGCAGAGATACCCGGCAGGAGGGATACTCTGGAAACACCATATATTTT. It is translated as CATSRDTRQEGYSGNTIYF.

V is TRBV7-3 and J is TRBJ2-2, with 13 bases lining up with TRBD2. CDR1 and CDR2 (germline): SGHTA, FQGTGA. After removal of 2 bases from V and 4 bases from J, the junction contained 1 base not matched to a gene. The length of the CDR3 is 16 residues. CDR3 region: CASSLGLAGVTGELFF. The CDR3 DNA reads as TGTGCCAGCAGCTTAGGACTAGCGGGAGTCACCGGGGAGCTGTTTTTT. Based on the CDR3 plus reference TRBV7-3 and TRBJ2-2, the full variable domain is GAGVSQTPSNKVTEKGKYVELRCDPISGHTALYWYRQSLGQGPEFLIYFQGTGAADDSGLPNDRFFAVRPEGSVSTLKIQRTERGDSAVYLCASSLGLAGVTGELFFGEGSRLTVL.

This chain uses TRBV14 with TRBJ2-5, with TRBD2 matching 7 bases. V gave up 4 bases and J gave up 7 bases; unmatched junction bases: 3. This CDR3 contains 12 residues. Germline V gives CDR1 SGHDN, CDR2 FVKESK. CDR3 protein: CASSRSGGTQYF. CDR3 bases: TGTGCCAGCAGCCGTTCGGGGGGGACCCAGTACTTC. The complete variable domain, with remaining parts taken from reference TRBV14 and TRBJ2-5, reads EAGVTQFPSHSVIEKGQTVTLRCDPISGHDNLYWYRRVMGKEIKFLLHFVKESKQDESGMPNNRFLAERTGGTYSTLKVQPAELEDSGVYFCASSRSGGTQYFGPGTRLLVL.

The CDR3 loop is CASSPQEGRPFNTIYF. The CDR3 nucleotides are TGTGCCAGCAGCCCCCAGGAGGGGAGGCCTTTTAACACCATATATTTT. This chain links TRBV7-8 with TRBJ1-3; D perhaps matches TRBD1 (5 bases). Trimming removed 5 bases at V and 7 bases at J, with 21 bases between. The CDR3 extends over 16 amino acids. Germline V gene lookup returns CDR1 SGHVS and CDR2 FQNEAQ.